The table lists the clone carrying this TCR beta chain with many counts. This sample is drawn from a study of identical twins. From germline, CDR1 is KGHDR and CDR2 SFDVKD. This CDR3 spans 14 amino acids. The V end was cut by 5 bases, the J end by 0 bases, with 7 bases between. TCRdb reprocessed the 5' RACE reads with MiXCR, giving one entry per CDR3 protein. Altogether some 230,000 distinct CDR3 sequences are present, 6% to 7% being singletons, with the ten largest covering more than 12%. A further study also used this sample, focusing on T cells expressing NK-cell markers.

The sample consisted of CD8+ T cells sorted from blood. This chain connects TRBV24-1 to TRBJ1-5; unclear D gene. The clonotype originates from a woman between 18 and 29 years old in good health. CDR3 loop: CATSGTDSNQPQHF. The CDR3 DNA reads TGTGCCACCAGTGGGACGGATAGCAATCAGCCCCAGCATTTT.